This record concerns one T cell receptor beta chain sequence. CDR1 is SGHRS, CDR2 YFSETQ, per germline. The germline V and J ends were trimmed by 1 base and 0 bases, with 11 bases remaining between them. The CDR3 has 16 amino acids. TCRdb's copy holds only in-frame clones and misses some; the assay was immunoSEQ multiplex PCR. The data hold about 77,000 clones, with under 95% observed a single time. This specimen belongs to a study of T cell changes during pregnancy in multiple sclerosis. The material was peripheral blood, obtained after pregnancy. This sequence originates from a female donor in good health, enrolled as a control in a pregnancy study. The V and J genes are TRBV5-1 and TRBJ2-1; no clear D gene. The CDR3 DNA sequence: TGCGCCAGCAGCTTGACTGGCGGAGACTCCTACAATGAGCAGTTCTTC. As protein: CASSLTGGDSYNEQFF.